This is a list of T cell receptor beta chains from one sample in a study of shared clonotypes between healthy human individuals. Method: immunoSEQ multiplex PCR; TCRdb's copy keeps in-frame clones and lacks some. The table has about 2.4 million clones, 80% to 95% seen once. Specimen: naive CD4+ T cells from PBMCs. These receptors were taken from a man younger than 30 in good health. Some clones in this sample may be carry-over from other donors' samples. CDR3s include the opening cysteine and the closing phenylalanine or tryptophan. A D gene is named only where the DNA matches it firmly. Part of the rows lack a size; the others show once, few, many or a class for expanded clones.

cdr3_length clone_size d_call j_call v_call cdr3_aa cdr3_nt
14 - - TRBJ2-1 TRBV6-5 CASSNPPNFGGQFF TGTGCCAGCAGTAACCCGCCCAATTTCGGGGGGCAGTTCTTC
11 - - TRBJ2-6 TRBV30 CAWRTANVLTF TGTGCCTGGAGAACCGCCAACGTCCTGACTTTC
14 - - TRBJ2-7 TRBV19 CASSLTPGAYEQYF TGTGCCAGTAGTCTTACCCCCGGTGCTTACGAGCAGTACTTC
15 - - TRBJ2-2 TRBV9 CASSLTGAPTGELFF TGTGCCAGCAGCTTGACCGGGGCTCCCACCGGGGAGCTGTTTTTT
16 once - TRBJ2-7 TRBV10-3 CAISDGGREKPYEQYF TGTGCCATCAGTGATGGGGGGCGGGAGAAGCCCTACGAGCAGTACTTC
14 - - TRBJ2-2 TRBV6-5 CASSYSLSTGELFF TGTGCCAGCAGTTACTCCTTGTCGACCGGGGAGCTGTTTTTT
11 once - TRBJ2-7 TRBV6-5 CASSANYEQYF TGTGCCAGCAGTGCCAACTACGAGCAGTACTTC
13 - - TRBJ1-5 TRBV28 CASSLEGSQPQHF TGTGCCAGCAGTTTAGAGGGGAGCCAGCCCCAGCATTTT
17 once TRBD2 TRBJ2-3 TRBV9 CASSASLAGVRADTQYF TGTGCCAGCAGCGCCTCCTTAGCGGGAGTAAGGGCAGATACGCAGTATTTT
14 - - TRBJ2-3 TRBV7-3 CASSSNSGTDTQYF TGTGCCAGCAGCTCCAATAGCGGCACAGATACGCAGTATTTT
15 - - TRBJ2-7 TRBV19 CASSISARYGDEQYF TGTGCCAGTAGTATCTCCGCCAGGTACGGAGACGAGCAGTACTTC
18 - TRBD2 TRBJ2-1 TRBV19 CASSYPGTSGSSYNEQFF TGTGCCAGTAGTTACCCGGGGACTAGCGGAAGCTCCTACAATGAGCAGTTCTTC
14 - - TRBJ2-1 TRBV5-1 CASSSRLAYNEQFF TGCGCCAGCAGCTCACGACTAGCCTACAATGAGCAGTTCTTC
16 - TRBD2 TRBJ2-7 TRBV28 CASTGLAGDTSYEQYF TGTGCCAGTACCGGACTAGCGGGAGATACCTCCTACGAGCAGTACTTC
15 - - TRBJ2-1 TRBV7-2 CASSLVGGAYNEQFF TGTGCCAGCAGCTTAGTGGGCGGGGCCTACAATGAGCAGTTCTTC
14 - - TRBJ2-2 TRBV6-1 CASSQDTNTGELFF TGTGCCAGCAGTCAGGACACGAACACCGGGGAGCTGTTTTTT
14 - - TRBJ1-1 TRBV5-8 CASTISRANTEAFF TGTGCCAGCACGATAAGCAGGGCGAACACTGAAGCTTTCTTT
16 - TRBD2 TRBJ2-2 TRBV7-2 CASSLALAGYTGELFF TGTGCCAGCAGCTTAGCGCTAGCGGGATACACCGGGGAGCTGTTTTTT
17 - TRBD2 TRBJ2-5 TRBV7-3 CASSLMGSGRAGETQYF TGTGCCAGCAGCTTGATGGGTAGCGGGAGGGCCGGGGAGACCCAGTACTTC
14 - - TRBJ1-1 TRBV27 CASSLLLGNTEAFF TGTGCCAGCAGTTTATTGCTTGGGAACACTGAAGCTTTCTTT
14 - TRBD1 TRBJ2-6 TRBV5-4 CASSQKQGTNVLTF TGTGCCAGCAGCCAGAAACAGGGGACCAACGTCCTGACTTTC
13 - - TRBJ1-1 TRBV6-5 CATYHPEGARAFF TGTGCCACCTACCACCCTGAAGGGGCCCGAGCTTTCTTT